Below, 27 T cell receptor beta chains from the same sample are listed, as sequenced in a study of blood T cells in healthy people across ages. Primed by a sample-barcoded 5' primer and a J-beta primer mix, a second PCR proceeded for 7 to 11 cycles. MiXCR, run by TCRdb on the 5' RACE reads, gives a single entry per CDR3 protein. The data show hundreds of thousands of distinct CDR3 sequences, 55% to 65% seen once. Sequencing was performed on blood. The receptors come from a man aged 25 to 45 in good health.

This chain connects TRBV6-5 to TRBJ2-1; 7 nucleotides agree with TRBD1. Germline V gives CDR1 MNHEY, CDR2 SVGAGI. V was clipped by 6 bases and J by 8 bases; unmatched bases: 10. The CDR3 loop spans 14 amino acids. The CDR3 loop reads CASSRGQDPDEQFF. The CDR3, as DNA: TGTGCCAGCAGCCGTGGACAGGATCCCGATGAGCAGTTCTTC.

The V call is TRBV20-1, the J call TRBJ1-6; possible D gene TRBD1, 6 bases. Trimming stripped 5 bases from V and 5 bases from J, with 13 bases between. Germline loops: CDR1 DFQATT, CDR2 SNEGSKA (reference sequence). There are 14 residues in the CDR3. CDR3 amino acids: CSAPSDRNNSPLHF. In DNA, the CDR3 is TGCAGTGCTCCCTCGGACAGAAATAATTCACCCCTCCACTTT.

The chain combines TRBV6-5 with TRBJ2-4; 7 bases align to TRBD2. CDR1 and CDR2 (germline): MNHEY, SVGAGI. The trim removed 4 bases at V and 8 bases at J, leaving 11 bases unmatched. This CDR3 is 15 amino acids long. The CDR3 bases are TGTGCCAGCAGTTCCGGGGGGAGGGCTAGGGACATTCAGTACTTC. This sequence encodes CASSSGGRARDIQYF.

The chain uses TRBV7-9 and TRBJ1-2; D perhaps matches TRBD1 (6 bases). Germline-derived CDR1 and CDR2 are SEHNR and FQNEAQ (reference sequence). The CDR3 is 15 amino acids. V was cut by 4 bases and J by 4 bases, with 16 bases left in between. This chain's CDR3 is CASSYITGRGYGYTF. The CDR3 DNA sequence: TGTGCCAGCAGCTATATAACGGGCAGGGGCTATGGCTACACCTTC.

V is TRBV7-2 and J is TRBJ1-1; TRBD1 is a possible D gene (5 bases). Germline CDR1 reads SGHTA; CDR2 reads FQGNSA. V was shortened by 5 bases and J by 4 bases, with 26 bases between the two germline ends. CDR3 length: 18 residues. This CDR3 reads CASSNRPPGQGWGTEAFF. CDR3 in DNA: TGTGCCAGCAGCAATCGGCCACCGGGGCAGGGTTGGGGCACTGAAGCTTTCTTT. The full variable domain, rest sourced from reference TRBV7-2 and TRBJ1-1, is GAGVSQSPSNKVTEKGKDVELRCDPISGHTALYWYRQSLGQGLEFLIYFQGNSAPDKSGLPSDRFSAERTGGSVSTLTIQRTQQEDSAVYLCASSNRPPGQGWGTEAFFGQGTRLTVV.

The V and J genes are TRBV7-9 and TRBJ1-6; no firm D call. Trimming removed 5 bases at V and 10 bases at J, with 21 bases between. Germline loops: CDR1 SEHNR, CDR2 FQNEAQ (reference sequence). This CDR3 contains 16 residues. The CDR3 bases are TGTGCCAGCAGCCATCACCGGGAGGCGAATTTCTCACCCCTCCACTTT. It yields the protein CASSHHREANFSPLHF.

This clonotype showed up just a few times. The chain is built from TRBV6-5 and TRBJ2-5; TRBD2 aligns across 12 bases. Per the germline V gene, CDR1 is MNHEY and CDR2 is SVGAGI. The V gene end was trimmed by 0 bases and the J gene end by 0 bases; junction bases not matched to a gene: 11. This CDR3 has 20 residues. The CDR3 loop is CASSYSPWTSGELYQETQYF. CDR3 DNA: TGTGCCAGCAGTTACTCGCCGTGGACTAGCGGGGAACTGTACCAAGAGACCCAGTACTTC.

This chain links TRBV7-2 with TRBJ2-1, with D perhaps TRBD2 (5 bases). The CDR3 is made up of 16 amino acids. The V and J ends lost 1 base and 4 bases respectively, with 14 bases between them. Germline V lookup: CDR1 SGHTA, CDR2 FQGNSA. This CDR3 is CASSLGAWETYNEQFF. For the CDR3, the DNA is TGTGCCAGCAGCTTAGGGGCTTGGGAGACTTACAATGAGCAGTTCTTC.

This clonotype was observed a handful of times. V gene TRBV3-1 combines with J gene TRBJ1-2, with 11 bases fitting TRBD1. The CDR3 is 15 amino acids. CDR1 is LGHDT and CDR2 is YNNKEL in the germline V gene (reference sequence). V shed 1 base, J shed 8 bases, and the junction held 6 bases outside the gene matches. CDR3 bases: TGTGCCAGCAGCCAAGGAGGGACAGGGGGATACGGCTACACCTTC. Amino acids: CASSQGGTGGYGYTF.

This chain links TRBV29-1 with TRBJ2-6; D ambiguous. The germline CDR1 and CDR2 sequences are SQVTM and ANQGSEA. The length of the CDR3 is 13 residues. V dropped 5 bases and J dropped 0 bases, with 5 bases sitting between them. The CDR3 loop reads CSVRSSGANVLTF. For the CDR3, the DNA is TGCAGCGTTCGAAGCTCTGGGGCCAACGTCCTGACTTTC.

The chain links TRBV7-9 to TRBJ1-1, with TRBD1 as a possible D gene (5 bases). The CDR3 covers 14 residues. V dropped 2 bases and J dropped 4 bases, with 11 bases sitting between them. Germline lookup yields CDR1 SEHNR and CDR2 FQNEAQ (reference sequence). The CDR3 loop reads CASSLQGRGTEAFF. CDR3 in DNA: TGTGCCAGCAGCTTACAGGGAAGGGGCACTGAAGCTTTCTTT.

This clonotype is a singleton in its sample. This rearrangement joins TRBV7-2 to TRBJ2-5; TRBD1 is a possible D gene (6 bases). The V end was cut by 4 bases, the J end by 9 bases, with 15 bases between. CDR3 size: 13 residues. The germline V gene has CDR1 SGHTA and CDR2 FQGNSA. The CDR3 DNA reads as TGTGCCAGCAGCTCCGTTAGCGCAGGGGCCCAGTACTTC. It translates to CASSSVSAGAQYF. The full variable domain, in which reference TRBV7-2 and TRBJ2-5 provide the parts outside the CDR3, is GAGVSQSPSNKVTEKGKDVELRCDPISGHTALYWYRQSLGQGLEFLIYFQGNSAPDKSGLPSDRFSAERTGGSVSTLTIQRTQQEDSAVYLCASSSVSAGAQYFGPGTRLLVL.

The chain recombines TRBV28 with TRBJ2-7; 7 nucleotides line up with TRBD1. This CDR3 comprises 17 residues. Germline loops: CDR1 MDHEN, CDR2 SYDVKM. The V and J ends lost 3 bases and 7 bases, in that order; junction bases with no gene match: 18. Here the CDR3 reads CASSFPRLTGTSGEQYF. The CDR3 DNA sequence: TGTGCCAGCAGTTTCCCTCGATTGACAGGGACCTCTGGGGAGCAGTACTTC.

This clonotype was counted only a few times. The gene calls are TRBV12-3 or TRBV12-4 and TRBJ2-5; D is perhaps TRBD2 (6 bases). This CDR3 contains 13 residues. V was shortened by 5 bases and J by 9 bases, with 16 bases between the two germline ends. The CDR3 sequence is CASSPSDLGAQYF. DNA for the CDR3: TGTGCCAGCAGTCCTAGCGACCTGGGGGCCCAGTACTTC.

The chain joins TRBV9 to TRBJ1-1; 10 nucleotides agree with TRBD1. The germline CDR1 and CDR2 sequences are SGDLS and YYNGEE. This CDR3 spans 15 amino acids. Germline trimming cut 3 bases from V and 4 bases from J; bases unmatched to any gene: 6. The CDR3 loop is CASSAWTGGGTEAFF. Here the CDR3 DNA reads TGTGCCAGCAGCGCCTGGACAGGGGGGGGCACTGAAGCTTTCTTT.

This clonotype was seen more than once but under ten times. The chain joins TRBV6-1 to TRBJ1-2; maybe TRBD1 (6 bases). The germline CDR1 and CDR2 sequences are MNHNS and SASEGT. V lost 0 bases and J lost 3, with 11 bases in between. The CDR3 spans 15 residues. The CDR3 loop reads CASSEAGGADYGYTF. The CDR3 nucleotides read TGTGCCAGCAGTGAAGCAGGGGGGGCCGACTATGGCTACACCTTC.

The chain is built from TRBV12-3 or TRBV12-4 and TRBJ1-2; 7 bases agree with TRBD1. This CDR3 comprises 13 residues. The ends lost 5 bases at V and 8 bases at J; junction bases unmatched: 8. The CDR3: CASSVEGARGYTF. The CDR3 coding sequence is TGTGCCAGCAGTGTAGAGGGGGCGCGAGGCTACACCTTC.

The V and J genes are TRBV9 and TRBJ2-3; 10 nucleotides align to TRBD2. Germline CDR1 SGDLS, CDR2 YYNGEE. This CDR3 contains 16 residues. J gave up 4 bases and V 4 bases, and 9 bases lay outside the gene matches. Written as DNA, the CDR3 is TGTGCCAGCAGCCCCAGTCTAAGCGGGGGGGCAGATACGCAGTATTTT. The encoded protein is CASSPSLSGGADTQYF.

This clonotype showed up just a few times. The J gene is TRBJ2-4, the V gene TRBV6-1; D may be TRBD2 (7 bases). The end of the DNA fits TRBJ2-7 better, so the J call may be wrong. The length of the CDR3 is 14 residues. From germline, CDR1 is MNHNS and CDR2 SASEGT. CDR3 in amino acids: CASLGGGEAYEQYF. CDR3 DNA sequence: TGTGCCAGCCTAGGGGGAGGGGAAGCCTACGAGCAGTACTTC.

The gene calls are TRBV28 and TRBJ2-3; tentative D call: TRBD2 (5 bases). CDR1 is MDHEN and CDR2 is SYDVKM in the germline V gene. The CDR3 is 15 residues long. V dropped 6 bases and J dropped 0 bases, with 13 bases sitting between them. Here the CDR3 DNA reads TGTGCCAGCAGCCCCGCGGGCACTAGCACAGATACGCAGTATTTT. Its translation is CASSPAGTSTDTQYF.

CDR3 loop: CASIKVDTQYF. The CDR3 DNA sequence: TGTGCCAGCATCAAGGTAGATACGCAGTATTTT. The chain recombines TRBV7-9 with TRBJ2-3; unclear D gene. Per germline, CDR1 SEHNR and CDR2 FQNEAQ (reference sequence). The CDR3 length is 11 residues. V lost 7 bases and J 5 bases, leaving 7 bases between the germline ends. Based on the CDR3 plus reference TRBV7-9 and TRBJ2-3, the full variable domain is DTGVSQNPRHKITKRGQNVTFRCDPISEHNRLYWYRQTLGQGPEFLTYFQNEAQLEKSRLLSDRFSAERPKGSFSTLEIQRTEQGDSAMYLCASIKVDTQYFGPGTRLTVL.

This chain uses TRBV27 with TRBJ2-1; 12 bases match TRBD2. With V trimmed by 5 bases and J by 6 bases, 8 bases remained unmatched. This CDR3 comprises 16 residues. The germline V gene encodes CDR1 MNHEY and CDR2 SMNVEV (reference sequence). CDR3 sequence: CASSIILAGGINEQFF. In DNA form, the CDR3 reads TGTGCCAGCAGTATAATACTAGCGGGGGGTATCAATGAGCAGTTCTTC.

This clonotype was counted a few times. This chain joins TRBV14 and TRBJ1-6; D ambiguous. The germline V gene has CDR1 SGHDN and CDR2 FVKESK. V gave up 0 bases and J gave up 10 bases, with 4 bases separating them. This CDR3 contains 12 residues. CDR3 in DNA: TGTGCCAGCAGCCAAGAGCTGTCACCCCTCCACTTT. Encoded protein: CASSQELSPLHF.

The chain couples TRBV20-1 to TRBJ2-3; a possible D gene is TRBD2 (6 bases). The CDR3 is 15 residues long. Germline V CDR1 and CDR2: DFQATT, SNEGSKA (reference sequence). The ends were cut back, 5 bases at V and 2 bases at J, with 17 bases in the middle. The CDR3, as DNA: TGCAGTGCTGAAACCTCGGGCGGGACCACAGATACGCAGTATTTT. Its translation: CSAETSGGTTDTQYF.

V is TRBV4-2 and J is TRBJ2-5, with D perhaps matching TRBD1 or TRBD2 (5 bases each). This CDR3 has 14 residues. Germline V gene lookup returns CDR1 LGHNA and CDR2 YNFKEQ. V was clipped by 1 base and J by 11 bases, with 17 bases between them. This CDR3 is CASSQGRVNGEQYF. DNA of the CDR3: TGTGCCAGCAGCCAAGGCAGGGTAAATGGGGAGCAGTACTTC.

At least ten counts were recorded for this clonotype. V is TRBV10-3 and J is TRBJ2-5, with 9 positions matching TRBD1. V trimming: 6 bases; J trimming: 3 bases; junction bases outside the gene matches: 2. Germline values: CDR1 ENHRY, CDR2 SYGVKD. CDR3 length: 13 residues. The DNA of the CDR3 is TGTGCCATCAGCGGGGACAGGGAAGAGACCCAGTACTTC. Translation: CAISGDREETQYF.

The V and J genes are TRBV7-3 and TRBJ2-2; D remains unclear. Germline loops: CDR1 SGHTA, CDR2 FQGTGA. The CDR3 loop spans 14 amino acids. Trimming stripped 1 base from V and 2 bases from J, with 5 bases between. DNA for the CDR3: TGTGCCAGCAGCTTAATCCTCAACACCGGGGAGCTGTTTTTT. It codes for CASSLILNTGELFF. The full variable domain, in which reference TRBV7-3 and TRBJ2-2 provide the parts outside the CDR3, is GAGVSQTPSNKVTEKGKYVELRCDPISGHTALYWYRQSLGQGPEFLIYFQGTGAADDSGLPNDRFFAVRPEGSVSTLKIQRTERGDSAVYLCASSLILNTGELFFGEGSRLTVL.